The present T cell receptor beta chain was sequenced within a study of shared clonotypes between healthy human individuals. Whole-study results and caveats: Few donors limited the genetic and exposure-history diversity represented. Clonotype sharing across a handful of donors was observed for around 5% of naive CD4 clonotypes.

Here immunoSEQ multiplex PCR was the method, and the copy in TCRdb shows in-frame clones only, minus some. The sample holds approximately 1.1 million clones; approximately 80% are singletons and the top ten take approximately 0.56%. Details on this clone: What it binds is unknown.

The source is a man aged 18 to 29 in good health. Some clones in this sample may be carry-over from other donors' samples. The specimen was memory CD4+ T cells from PBMCs. Subset: CD45RA-negative fraction.

CDR3 region: CASSARPNNSPLHF. The CDR3 DNA reads as TGTGCCAGCAGCGCCCGACCGAATAATTCACCCCTCCACTTT. J is TRBJ1-6 and V is TRBV9; D not certain. Germline V gene data show CDR1 as SGDLS and CDR2 as YYNGEE. CDR3 size: 14 residues. Between the trimmed V and J ends, which lost 3 bases and 5 bases, there was a span of 9 bases. The entire variable domain, with the rest obtained from reference TRBV9 and TRBJ1-6, is as follows: DSGVTQTPKHLITATGQRVTLRCSPRSGDLSVYWYQQSLDQGLQFLIQYYNGEERAKGNILERFSAQQFPDLHSELNLSSLELGDSALYFCASSARPNNSPLHFGNGTRLTVT.